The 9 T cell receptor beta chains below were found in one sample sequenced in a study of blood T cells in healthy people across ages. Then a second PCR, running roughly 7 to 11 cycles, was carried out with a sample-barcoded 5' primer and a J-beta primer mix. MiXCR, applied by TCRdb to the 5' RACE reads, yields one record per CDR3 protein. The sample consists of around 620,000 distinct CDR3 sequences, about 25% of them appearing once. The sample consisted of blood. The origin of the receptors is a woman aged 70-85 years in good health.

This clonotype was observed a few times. This CDR3 reads CASTLRGGSSGANVLTF. The CDR3, as DNA: TGTGCCAGCACCCTAAGGGGGGGAAGCTCTGGGGCCAACGTCCTGACTTTC. This chain links TRBV7-2 with TRBJ2-6; possibly TRBD2 for D (7 bases). The CDR3 spans 17 residues. V lost 7 bases and J 0 bases, leaving 16 bases between the germline ends. In germline, CDR1 is SGHTA, CDR2 FQGNSA.

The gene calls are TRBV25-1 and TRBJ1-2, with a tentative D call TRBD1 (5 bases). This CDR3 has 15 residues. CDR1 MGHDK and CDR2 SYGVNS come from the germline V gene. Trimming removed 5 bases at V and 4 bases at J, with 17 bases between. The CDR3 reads CASSRGVRGVYGYTF. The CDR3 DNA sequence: TGTGCCAGCAGTCGGGGGGTTCGGGGGGTCTATGGCTACACCTTC.

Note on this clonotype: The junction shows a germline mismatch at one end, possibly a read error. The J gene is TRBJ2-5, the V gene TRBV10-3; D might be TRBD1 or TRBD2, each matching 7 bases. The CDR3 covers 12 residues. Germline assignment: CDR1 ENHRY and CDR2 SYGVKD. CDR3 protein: CAIKGAGETQYF. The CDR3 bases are TGTGCCATCAAGGGGGCGGGAGAGACCCAGTACTTT.

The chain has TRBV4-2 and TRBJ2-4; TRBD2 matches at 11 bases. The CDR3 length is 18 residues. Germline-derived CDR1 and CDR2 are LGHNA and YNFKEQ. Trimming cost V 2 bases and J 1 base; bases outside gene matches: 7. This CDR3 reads CASSQSTTSGGAKNIQYF. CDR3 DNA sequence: TGTGCCAGCAGCCAATCAACAACTAGCGGGGGTGCCAAAAACATTCAGTACTTC.

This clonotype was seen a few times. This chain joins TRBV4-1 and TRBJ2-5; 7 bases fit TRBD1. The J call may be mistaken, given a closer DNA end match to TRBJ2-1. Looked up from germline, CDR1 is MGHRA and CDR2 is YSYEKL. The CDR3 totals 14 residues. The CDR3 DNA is TGCGCCAGCAGCCAAGTGGTGACAGGGAATGAGCAGTTCTTC. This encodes CASSQVVTGNEQFF.

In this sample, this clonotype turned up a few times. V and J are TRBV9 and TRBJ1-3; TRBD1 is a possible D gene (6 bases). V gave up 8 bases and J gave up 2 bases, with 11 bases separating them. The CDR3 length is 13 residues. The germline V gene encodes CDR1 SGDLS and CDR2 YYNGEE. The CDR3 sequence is CASTGQPGNTIYF. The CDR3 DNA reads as TGTGCCAGTACAGGGCAACCTGGAAACACCATATATTTT.

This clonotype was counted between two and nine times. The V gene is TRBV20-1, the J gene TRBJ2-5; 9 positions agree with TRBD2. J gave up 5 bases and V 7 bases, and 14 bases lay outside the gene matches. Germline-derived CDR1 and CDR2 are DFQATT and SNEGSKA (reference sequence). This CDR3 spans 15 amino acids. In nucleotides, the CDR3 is TGCAGTGGGCGTAGCGGGGGAGGACCTGGTGAGACCCAGTACTTC. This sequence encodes CSGRSGGGPGETQYF.

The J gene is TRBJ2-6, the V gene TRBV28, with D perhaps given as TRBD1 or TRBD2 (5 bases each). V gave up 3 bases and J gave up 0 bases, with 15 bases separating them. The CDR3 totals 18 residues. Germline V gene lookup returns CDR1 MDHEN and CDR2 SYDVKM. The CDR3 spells CASSLLGRESSGANVLTF. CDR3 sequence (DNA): TGTGCCAGCAGTTTGTTAGGCAGGGAGAGCTCTGGGGCCAACGTCCTGACTTTC.

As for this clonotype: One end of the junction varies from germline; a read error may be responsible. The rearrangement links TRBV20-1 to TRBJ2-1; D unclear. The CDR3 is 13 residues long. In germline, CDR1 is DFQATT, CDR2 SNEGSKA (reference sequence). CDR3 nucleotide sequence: TGCAGTGCTAGAGTCAACTCCAACAATGAGCAGTTCTTC. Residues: CSARVNSNNEQFF.